The TCR beta chain described here comes from a study of T cell responses to AZD1222 COVID-19 vaccine. Study results and limitations: Scientists sampled the repertoires only once the peak T cell response had passed. Within unmutated variant regions lay the reported targets of nearly half of spike-specific TCRs.

Per germline, CDR1 SGHRS and CDR2 YFSETQ. The CDR3 totals 17 residues. V lost 0 bases and J lost 6; bases outside the gene matches: 11. Sequencing used immunoSEQ multiplex PCR; TCRdb keeps in-frame clones, though not all of them. The top ten clones hold approximately 2% of a sample with about 150,000 clones, just over 90% of them seen once. Worth noting for this clone: The antigen is not known.

V is TRBV5-1 and J is TRBJ1-2; 10 nucleotides align to TRBD1. The sample consisted of peripheral blood, taken on day 0 of AZD1222 vaccination. This TCR derives from an adult in good health. The CDR3 is CASSLGVGTGDWNGYTF. CDR3 in DNA: TGCGCCAGCAGCTTGGGGGTTGGGACAGGGGACTGGAATGGCTACACCTTC.